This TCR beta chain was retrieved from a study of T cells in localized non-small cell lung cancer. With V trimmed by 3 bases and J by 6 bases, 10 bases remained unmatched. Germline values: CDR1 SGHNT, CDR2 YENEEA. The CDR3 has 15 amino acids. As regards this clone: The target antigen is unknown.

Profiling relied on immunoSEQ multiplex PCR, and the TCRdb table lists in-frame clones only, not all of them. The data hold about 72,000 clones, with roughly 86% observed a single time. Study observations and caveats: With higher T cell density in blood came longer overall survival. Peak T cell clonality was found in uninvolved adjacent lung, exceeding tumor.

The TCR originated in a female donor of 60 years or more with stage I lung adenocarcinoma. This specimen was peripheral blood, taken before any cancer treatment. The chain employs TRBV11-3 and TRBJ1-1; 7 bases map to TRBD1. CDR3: CASSFEQGIRAEAFF. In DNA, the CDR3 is TGTGCCAGCAGCTTCGAACAGGGGATTAGGGCTGAAGCTTTCTTT.